Below, 19 T cell receptor beta chains from the same sample are listed, as sequenced in a study of shared clonotypes between healthy human individuals. Clones were read by immunoSEQ multiplex PCR, and TCRdb kept only the in-frame ones, dropping some. The sample contains about 1 million clones, about 70% of which appear only once. The sample comprised memory CD4+ T cells sorted from blood. As for subset: CD45RA-negative fraction. The receptors shown here come from a man in his late teens or twenties in good health.

The chain uses TRBV7-9 and TRBJ1-2; a possible D gene is TRBD1 (6 bases). The CDR3 is 14 residues long. The V end lost 3 bases, the J end lost 2 bases, and 10 bases lay between the germline ends. The germline V gene has CDR1 SEHNR and CDR2 FQNEAQ (reference sequence). Here the CDR3 reads CASSFGGQNYGYTF. The CDR3 bases are TGTGCCAGCAGCTTTGGTGGACAGAACTATGGCTACACCTTC.

The V call is TRBV12-5, the J call TRBJ2-2; 7 nucleotides match TRBD1. This CDR3 has 15 amino acids. The germline V gene has CDR1 LGHNT and CDR2 FRNRAP. The J segment lost 4 bases and the V segment lost 4 bases, leaving 6 bases of the junction unmatched. In DNA form, the CDR3 reads TGTGCTAGTGGTTCCTCAGGGGGTATCACCGGGGAGCTGTTTTTT. This translates into CASGSSGGITGELFF.

The rearrangement links TRBV5-8 to TRBJ2-3; the D gene is possibly TRBD2 (6 bases). The CDR3 contains 18 residues. CDR1 and CDR2 (germline): SGHTS, YDEGEE. V dropped 0 bases and J dropped 4 bases, with 21 bases sitting between them. The CDR3 reads CASSLAAGLASAADTQYF. The CDR3 nucleotides are TGTGCCAGCAGCTTGGCCGCCGGGCTTGCTAGCGCAGCAGATACGCAGTATTTT. The complete variable domain, with remaining parts taken from reference TRBV5-8 and TRBJ2-3, reads EAGVTQSPTHLIKTRGQQATLRCSPISGHTSVYWYQQALGLGLQFLLWYDEGEERNRGNFPPRFSGRQFPNYSSELNVNALELEDSALYLCASSLAAGLASAADTQYFGPGTRLTVL.

The rearrangement uses TRBV18 and TRBJ2-7; 8 positions agree with TRBD1. Unmatched junction bases numbered 5, after V lost 2 bases and J lost 11 bases. In germline, CDR1 is KGHSH, CDR2 LQKENI. The CDR3 runs to 12 residues. The CDR3 region is CASSPGQGTEYF. In DNA, the CDR3 is TGTGCCAGCTCACCAGGACAGGGAACGGAGTACTTC.

The gene calls are TRBV15 and TRBJ1-6, with a possible D match to TRBD1 (5 bases). The V gene's germline CDR1 is LNHNV and CDR2 YYDKDF (reference sequence). Trimming took 0 bases from V and 10 from J, leaving 13 bases between them. CDR3 size: 15 residues. DNA of the CDR3: TGTGCCACCAGCAGAGATGGAAGGGGCAGCTCACCCCTCCACTTT. Its translation: CATSRDGRGSSPLHF.

The rearrangement links TRBV5-1 to TRBJ1-1, with a tentative D call TRBD1 (6 bases). Germline V gives CDR1 SGHRS, CDR2 YFSETQ. The CDR3 contains 14 residues. Deletions cut 5 bases from V and 1 base from J, with 12 bases between. The CDR3 coding sequence is TGCGCCAGCAGAAAGACAGGATCGAACACTGAAGCTTTCTTT. Translating gives CASRKTGSNTEAFF.

The rearrangement joins TRBV7-9 to TRBJ2-5; D remains unclear. The CDR3 totals 15 residues. Trimming removed 4 bases at V and 5 bases at J, with 17 bases between. The germline V gene has CDR1 SEHNR and CDR2 FQNEAQ (reference sequence). CDR3 protein: CASSYSGSMGETQYF. The CDR3 DNA sequence: TGTGCCAGCAGCTATTCCGGGTCCATGGGGGAGACCCAGTACTTC.

The chain uses TRBV30 and TRBJ2-5; D is uncertain. The DNA end is a closer match to TRBJ2-7, so the J assignment may be wrong. From germline, CDR1 is GTSNPN and CDR2 SVGIG (reference sequence). The length of the CDR3 is 13 residues. For the CDR3, the DNA is TGTGCCTGGAGTGTAAGTGTGTCCTACGAGCAGTACTTC. This gives the protein CAWSVSVSYEQYF.

The V call is TRBV5-1, the J call TRBJ2-7; either TRBD1 or TRBD2 may fit D (6 bases each). V lost 4 bases to trimming and J lost 2 bases, with 13 bases between them. The germline CDR1 and CDR2 sequences are SGHRS and YFSETQ. This CDR3 comprises 14 residues. CDR3 sequence: CASSTGAHPYEQYF. DNA of the CDR3: TGCGCCAGCAGCACGGGGGCCCACCCCTACGAGCAGTACTTC.

The CDR3: CASTEFQETQYF. CDR3 nucleotides: TGTGCCAGCACGGAATTTCAGGAGACCCAGTACTTC. This sequence joins TRBV6-1 and TRBJ2-5, with D unresolved. CDR3 length: 12 amino acids. Germline loops: CDR1 MNHNS, CDR2 SASEGT. V was trimmed by 7 bases and J by 5 bases, leaving 11 bases between them.

This clone was observed a single time. The chain uses TRBV18 and TRBJ2-7; the match to TRBD1 covers 8 bases. This CDR3 is 14 amino acids long. Germline CDR1 reads KGHSH; CDR2 reads LQKENI. V lost 5 bases to trimming and J lost 3 bases; unmatched junction nucleotides: 6. CDR3 region: CASSTGQGVYEQYF. CDR3 sequence (DNA): TGTGCCAGCTCAACTGGACAGGGCGTCTACGAGCAGTACTTC.

This clone was seen a handful of times. This chain connects TRBV25-1 to TRBJ1-1, with D possibly TRBD1 on 5 matching bases. V was clipped by 7 bases and J by 5 bases, with 14 bases between them. The CDR3 length is 13 residues. CDR1 and CDR2 from the germline V gene are MGHDK and SYGVNS. The CDR3 loop is CASTPSQGTEAFF. CDR3 DNA sequence: TGTGCCAGCACTCCATCCCAGGGTACTGAAGCTTTCTTT. The whole variable domain, remainder taken from reference TRBV25-1 and TRBJ1-1, is EADIYQTPRYLVIGTGKKITLECSQTMGHDKMYWYQQDPGMELHLIHYSYGVNSTEKGDLSSESTVSRIRTEHFPLTLESARPSHTSQYLCASTPSQGTEAFFGQGTRLTVV.

The V call is TRBV7-2, the J call TRBJ2-1, with D uncertain. The CDR3 consists of 13 residues. CDR1 and CDR2 from the germline V gene are SGHTA and FQGNSA. Trimming left V 4 bases short and J 9 bases short, with 13 bases between. The CDR3 reads CASSSRAQSEQFF. The CDR3 DNA follows: TGTGCCAGCAGCTCCCGCGCCCAGAGTGAGCAGTTCTTC.

This chain connects TRBV5-6 to TRBJ2-3; 9 positions match TRBD2. After removal of 1 base from V and 6 bases from J, the junction contained 12 bases not matched to a gene. Per germline, CDR1 SGHDT and CDR2 YYEEEE. The CDR3 runs to 17 residues. The chain's CDR3 is CASSLISSGGWLDTQYF. The DNA for the CDR3 is TGTGCCAGCAGCTTGATTTCGAGCGGGGGGTGGTTGGATACGCAGTATTTT.

The gene calls are TRBV5-1 and TRBJ2-4, with D uncertain. Between the trimmed V and J ends, which lost 0 bases and 8 bases, there was a span of 6 bases. This CDR3 region has 12 residues. Germline CDR1 SGHRS, CDR2 YFSETQ. In DNA form, the CDR3 reads TGCGCCAGCAGCTTGGAAACAGACATTCAGTACTTC. This encodes CASSLETDIQYF.

V is TRBV18 and J is TRBJ2-7, with D tentatively TRBD2 (5 bases). CDR3 size: 16 residues. CDR1 is KGHSH and CDR2 is LQKENI in the germline V gene. V was shortened by 4 bases and J by 2 bases, with 18 bases between the two germline ends. The CDR3 region has the DNA TGTGCCAGCTCACTTTCGGGTGCGGGCCCTCCCTACGAGCAGTACTTC. Its protein product is CASSLSGAGPPYEQYF.

This clone was counted once. The chain is built from TRBV6-6 and TRBJ1-1; 9 nucleotides agree with TRBD1. Trimming at V came to 5 bases and at J to 3 bases, leaving 1 base not matched to a gene. Germline V gene sequence: CDR1 MNHNY, CDR2 SVGAGI (reference sequence). The CDR3 contains 13 residues. CDR3 sequence (DNA): TGTGCCAGCAGTAGGACAGGGGACACTGAAGCTTTCTTT. Its translation: CASSRTGDTEAFF.

The chain recombines TRBV30 with TRBJ2-5; D is possibly TRBD1 or TRBD2 (6 bases each). Germline V gene sequence: CDR1 GTSNPN, CDR2 SVGIG (reference sequence). This CDR3 contains 13 residues. The V end was cut by 5 bases, the J end by 5 bases, with 15 bases between. CDR3 DNA: TGTGCCTGGGGTCGGACAGCGGGTGAGACCCAGTACTTC. The encoded protein is CAWGRTAGETQYF.

The chain joins TRBV10-3 to TRBJ2-6, with TRBD1 as a possible D gene (5 bases). Germline V gives CDR1 ENHRY, CDR2 SYGVKD. This CDR3 is 14 amino acids long. The germline V and J ends were trimmed by 10 bases and 0 bases, with 10 bases remaining between them. The CDR3: CATPRDSGANVLTF. The DNA of the CDR3 is TGTGCCACCCCCAGGGACTCTGGGGCCAACGTCCTGACTTTC.